Many counts were recorded for the clone carrying this T cell receptor (beta chain). The antigen remains unidentified. Blood genomic DNA input for TRB amplification was about 240-500 ng. This sample is drawn from a study of T and B cells in COVID-19 patients. Study overall: Peripheral blood came from COVID-19 patients with active infection or after recovery. Nine tenths of the roughly 20 active-infection patients had comorbidities associated with unfavorable COVID-19 outcome. Findings of the study overall: No sequencing was yet done of CD4+, regulatory or CD8+ subsets, or of SARS-CoV-2-responsive or tetramer+ sorted cells.

TRB rearrangements were amplified by multiplex PCR with BIOMED2 TRB-A/B primers. TCRdb fed the multiplex PCR reads into MiXCR, producing one record per CDR3 protein. The table includes about 1,000 distinct CDR3 sequences, less than 25% detected once. The CDR3 covers 18 residues. The germline V gene encodes CDR1 SGHRS and CDR2 YFSETQ. V lost 0 bases and J lost 5, with 21 bases in between. The chain has TRBV5-1 and TRBJ2-1; perhaps TRBD2 as D (6 bases). Specimen: blood. The TCR sequence derives from a human donor with active COVID-19. The donor label of this sample is uncertain. This CDR3 is CASSLGLRGGPRDNEQFF. The CDR3 DNA follows: TGCGCCAGCAGCTTGGGCCTTCGGGGAGGCCCACGCGACAATGAGCAGTTCTTC.